The entry that follows covers one T cell receptor (beta chain) sequence. This entry comes from a study of T-cell memory formation after mild COVID-19. CDR1 is LNHDA, CDR2 SQIVND, per germline (reference sequence). Trimming removed 6 bases from V and 3 bases from J, with 12 bases in between. There are 13 residues in the CDR3. TCRdb passed the 5' RACE reads through MiXCR, listing each CDR3 protein once. The sample includes about 110,000 distinct CDR3 sequences, 9.5% to 15% of them seen just once. The receptor comes from an adult woman who had mild COVID-19 (a few samples of this study predate the infection). Cell type and time point are not known. The sample was PBMCs or a T cell subset sorted from them (not recorded which). The rearrangement uses TRBV19 and TRBJ2-7; D not resolved. The CDR3 DNA is TGTGCCAGTAGCCCCACTCAGGACTACGAGCAGTACTTC. It yields the protein CASSPTQDYEQYF.